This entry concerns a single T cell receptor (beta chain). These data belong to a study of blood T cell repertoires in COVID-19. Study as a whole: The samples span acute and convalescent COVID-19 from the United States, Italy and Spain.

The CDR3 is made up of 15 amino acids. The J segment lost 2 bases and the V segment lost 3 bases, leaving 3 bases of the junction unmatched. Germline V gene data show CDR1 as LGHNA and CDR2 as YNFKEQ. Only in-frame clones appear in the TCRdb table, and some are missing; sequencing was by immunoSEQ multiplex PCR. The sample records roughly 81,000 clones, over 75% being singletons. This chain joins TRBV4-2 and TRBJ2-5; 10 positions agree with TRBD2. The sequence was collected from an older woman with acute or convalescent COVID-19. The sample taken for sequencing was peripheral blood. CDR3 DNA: TGTGCCAGCAGCCATGGAGCGGGGGGGCAAGAGACCCAGTACTTC. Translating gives CASSHGAGGQETQYF.